A selection of T cell receptor beta chains follows, all from one sample in a study of blood T cell repertoires in COVID-19. Clones were read by immunoSEQ multiplex PCR, and TCRdb kept only the in-frame ones, dropping some. The sample consists of some 160,000 clones, about 87% of them appearing once. Specimen: peripheral blood. The receptors were sampled from a woman older than 75 with COVID-19, enrolled during active disease. CDR3s include the opening cysteine and the closing phenylalanine or tryptophan. Fields, in order: D gene, V gene, J gene, CDR3 protein, CDR3 DNA. D genes are given only for firm matches.

>TRBD2|TRBV6-2/TRBV6-3|TRBJ2-7
CASSYSTARAGFSYEQYF
TGTGCCAGCAGTTACTCGACCGCAAGAGCGGGGTTCTCCTACGAGCAGTACTTC
>-|TRBV4-2|TRBJ2-7
CASSQEAPGRPPYEQYF
TGTGCCAGCAGCCAAGAGGCCCCTGGGAGACCACCCTACGAGCAGTACTTC
>-|TRBV2|TRBJ1-4
CASSVERFNEKLFF
TGTGCCAGCAGTGTGGAGAGATTTAATGAAAAACTGTTTTTT
>TRBD2|TRBV4-2|TRBJ2-7
CASSRESGMSYEQYF
TGTGCCAGCAGCCGGGAGAGCGGGATGTCCTACGAGCAGTACTTC
>-|TRBV28|TRBJ2-2
CASSLGQNTGELFF
TGTGCCAGCAGTTTGGGGCAGAACACCGGGGAGCTGTTTTTT
>-|TRBV28|TRBJ2-6
CASSFFAGRLAGANVLTF
TGTGCCAGCAGTTTTTTTGCAGGGCGTCTAGCTGGGGCCAACGTCCTGACTTTC
>-|TRBV6-2/TRBV6-3|TRBJ2-2
CASSSGIYTGELFF
TGTGCCAGCAGTTCCGGGATCTACACCGGGGAGCTGTTTTTT
>TRBD2|TRBV27|TRBJ2-3
CASSQGTSPPSYTDTQYF
TGTGCCAGCAGCCAGGGGACTAGTCCCCCGAGTTACACAGATACGCAGTATTTT
>-|TRBV11-2|TRBJ1-3
CASSLSESGNTIYF
TGTGCCAGCAGCTTGTCTGAGTCTGGAAACACCATATATTTT
>-|TRBV10-3|TRBJ2-7
CAISDLRDSYEQYF
TGTGCCATCAGTGATCTGCGGGACTCCTACGAGCAGTACTTC
>-|TRBV7-9|TRBJ1-1
CASSWGGTEAFF
TGTGCCAGCAGCTGGGGAGGCACTGAAGCTTTCTTT
>-|TRBV7-3|TRBJ1-2
CASSLRGRGSESYTF
TGTGCCAGCAGCTTAAGGGGTAGGGGGTCCGAAAGCTACACCTTC
>TRBD1|TRBV25-1|TRBJ1-2
CASNPQTGKGYTF
TGTGCCAGCAACCCCCAGACAGGGAAAGGCTACACCTTC
>TRBD2|TRBV19|TRBJ2-3
CASRNLGGIGPFTDTQYF
TGTGCCAGTAGAAACCTGGGGGGGATCGGGCCTTTCACAGATACGCAGTATTTT